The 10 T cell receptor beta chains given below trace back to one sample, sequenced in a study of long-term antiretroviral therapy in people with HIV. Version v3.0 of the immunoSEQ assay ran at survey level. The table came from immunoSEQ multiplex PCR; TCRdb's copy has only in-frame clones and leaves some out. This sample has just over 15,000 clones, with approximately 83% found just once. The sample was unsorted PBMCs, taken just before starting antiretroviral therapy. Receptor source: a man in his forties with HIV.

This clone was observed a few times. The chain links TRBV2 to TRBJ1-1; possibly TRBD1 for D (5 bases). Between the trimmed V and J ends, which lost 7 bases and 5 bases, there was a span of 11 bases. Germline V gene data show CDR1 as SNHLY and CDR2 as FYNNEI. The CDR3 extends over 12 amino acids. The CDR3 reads CASKVGGTEAFF. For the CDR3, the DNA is TGTGCCAGCAAGGTGGGGGGGACTGAAGCTTTCTTT. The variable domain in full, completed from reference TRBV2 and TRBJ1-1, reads EPEVTQTPSHQVTQMGQEVILRCVPISNHLYFYWYRQILGQKVEFLVSFYNNEISEKSEIFDDQFSVERPDGSNFTLKIRSTKLEDSAMYFCASKVGGTEAFFGQGTRLTVV.

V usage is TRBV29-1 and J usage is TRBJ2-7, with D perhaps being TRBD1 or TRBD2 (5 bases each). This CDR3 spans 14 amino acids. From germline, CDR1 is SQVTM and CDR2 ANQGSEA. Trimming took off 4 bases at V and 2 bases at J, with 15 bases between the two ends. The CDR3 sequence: CSVVWGRHPYEQYF. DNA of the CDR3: TGCAGCGTTGTTTGGGGACGGCACCCCTACGAGCAGTACTTC.

The CDR3 protein is CAWSVPEIRTGEQYF. CDR3 sequence (DNA): TGTGCCTGGAGTGTACCCGAGATCCGTACGGGCGAGCAGTACTTC. The chain employs TRBV30 and TRBJ2-7, with D hard to call. The length of the CDR3 is 15 residues. The V end lost 0 bases, the J end lost 6 bases, and 18 bases lay between the germline ends. CDR1 and CDR2 (germline): GTSNPN, SVGIG (reference sequence).

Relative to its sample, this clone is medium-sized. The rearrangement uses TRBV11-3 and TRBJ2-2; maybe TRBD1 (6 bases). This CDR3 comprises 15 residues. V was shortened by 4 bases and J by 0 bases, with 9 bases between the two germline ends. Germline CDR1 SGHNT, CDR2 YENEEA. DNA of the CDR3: TGTGCCAGCAGCTCGGACAGAACGAACACCGGGGAGCTGTTTTTT. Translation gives CASSSDRTNTGELFF.

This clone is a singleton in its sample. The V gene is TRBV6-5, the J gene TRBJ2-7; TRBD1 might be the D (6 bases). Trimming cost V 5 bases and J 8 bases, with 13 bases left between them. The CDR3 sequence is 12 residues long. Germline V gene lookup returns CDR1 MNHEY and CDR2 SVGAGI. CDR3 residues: CASSRAQGKQYF. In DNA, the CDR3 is TGTGCCAGCAGTCGAGCGCAGGGGAAGCAGTACTTC.

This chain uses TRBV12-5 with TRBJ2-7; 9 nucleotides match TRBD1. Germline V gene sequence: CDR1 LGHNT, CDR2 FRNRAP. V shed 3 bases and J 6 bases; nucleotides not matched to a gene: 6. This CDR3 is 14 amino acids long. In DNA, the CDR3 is TGTGCTAGTGGTTTCGGGGACAGGGTTTCCGAGCAGTACTTC. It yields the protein CASGFGDRVSEQYF.

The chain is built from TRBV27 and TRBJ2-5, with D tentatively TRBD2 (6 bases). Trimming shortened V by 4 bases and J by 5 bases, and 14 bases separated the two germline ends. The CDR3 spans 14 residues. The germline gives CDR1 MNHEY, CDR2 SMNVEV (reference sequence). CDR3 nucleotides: TGTGCCAGCAGTTCGGACTACCAGGTGGAGACCCAGTACTTC. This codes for CASSSDYQVETQYF.

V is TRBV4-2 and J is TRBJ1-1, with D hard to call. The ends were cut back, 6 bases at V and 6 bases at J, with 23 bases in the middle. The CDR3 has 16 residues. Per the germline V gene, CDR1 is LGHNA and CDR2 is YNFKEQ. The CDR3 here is CASSPSMRMKGAEAFF. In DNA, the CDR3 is TGTGCCAGCAGTCCTTCCATGCGGATGAAGGGTGCTGAAGCTTTCTTT.

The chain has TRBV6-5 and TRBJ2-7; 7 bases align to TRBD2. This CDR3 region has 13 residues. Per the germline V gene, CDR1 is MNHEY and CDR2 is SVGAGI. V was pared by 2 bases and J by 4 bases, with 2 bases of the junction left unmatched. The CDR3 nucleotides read TGTGCCAGCAGTTACACGGGAGGTTACGAGCAGTACTTC. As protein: CASSYTGGYEQYF.

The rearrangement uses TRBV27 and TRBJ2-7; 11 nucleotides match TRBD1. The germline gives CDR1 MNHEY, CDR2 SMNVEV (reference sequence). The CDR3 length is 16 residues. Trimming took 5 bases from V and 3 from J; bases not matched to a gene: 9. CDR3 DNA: TGTGCCAGCAGTCCTAGGACAGGGGGCTCCCTCTACGAGCAGTACTTC. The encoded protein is CASSPRTGGSLYEQYF.